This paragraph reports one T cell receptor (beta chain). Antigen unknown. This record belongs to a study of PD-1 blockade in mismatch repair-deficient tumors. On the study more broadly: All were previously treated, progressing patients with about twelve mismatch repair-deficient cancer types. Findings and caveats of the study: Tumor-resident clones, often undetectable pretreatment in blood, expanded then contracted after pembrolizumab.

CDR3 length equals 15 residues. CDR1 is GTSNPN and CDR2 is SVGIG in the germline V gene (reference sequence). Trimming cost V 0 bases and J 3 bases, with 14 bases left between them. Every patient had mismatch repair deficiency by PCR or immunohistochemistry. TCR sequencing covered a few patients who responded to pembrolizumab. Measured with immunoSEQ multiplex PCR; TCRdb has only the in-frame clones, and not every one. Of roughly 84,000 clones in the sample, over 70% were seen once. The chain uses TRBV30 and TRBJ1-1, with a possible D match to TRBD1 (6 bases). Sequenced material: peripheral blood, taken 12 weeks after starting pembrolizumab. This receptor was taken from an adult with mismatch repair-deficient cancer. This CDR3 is CAWSVLGGADTEAFF. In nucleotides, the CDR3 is TGTGCCTGGAGTGTACTTGGGGGGGCCGACACTGAAGCTTTCTTT.